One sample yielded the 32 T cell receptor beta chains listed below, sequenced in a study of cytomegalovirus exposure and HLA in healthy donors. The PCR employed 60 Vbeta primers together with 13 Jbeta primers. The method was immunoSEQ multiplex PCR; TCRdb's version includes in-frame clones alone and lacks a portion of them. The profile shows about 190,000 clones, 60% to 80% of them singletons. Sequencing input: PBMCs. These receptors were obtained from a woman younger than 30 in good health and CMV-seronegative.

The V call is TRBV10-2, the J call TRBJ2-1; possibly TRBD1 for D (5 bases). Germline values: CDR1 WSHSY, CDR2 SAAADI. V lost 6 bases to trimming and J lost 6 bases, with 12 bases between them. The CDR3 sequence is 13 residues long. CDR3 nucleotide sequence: TGCGCCAGCAGATCTGACAGTTTCAATGAGCAGTTCTTC. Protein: CASRSDSFNEQFF.

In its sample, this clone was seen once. CDR3 sequence reads: CASSEKVTSGGTGELFF. CDR3 sequence (DNA): TGTGCCAGCAGCGAAAAAGTTACTAGCGGGGGAACCGGGGAGCTGTTTTTT. This rearrangement joins TRBV7-3 to TRBJ2-2; 11 nucleotides match TRBD2. The V and J ends lost 5 bases and 5 bases, in that order; junction bases with no gene match: 10. From germline, CDR1 is SGHTA and CDR2 FQGTGA. This CDR3 spans 17 amino acids.

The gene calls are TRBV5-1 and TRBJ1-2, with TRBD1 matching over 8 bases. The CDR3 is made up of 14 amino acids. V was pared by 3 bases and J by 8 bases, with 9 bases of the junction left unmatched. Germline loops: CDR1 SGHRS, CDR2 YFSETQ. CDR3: CASSSTPTGEGYTF. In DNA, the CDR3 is TGCGCCAGCAGCTCGACCCCGACAGGGGAGGGCTACACCTTC.

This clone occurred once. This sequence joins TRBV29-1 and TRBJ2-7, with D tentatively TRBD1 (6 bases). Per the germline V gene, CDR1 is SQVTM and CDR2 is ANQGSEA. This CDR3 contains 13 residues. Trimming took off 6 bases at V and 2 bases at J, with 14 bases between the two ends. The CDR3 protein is CSVGDIETYEQYF. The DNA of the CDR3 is TGCAGCGTCGGGGACATAGAGACCTACGAGCAGTACTTC.

CDR3 in amino acids: CASSFSNQNTEAFF. CDR3 DNA sequence: TGCGCCAGCAGCTTTAGCAACCAGAACACTGAAGCTTTCTTT. V and J are TRBV5-1 and TRBJ1-1, with D unresolved. CDR3 length equals 14 residues. CDR1 is SGHRS, CDR2 YFSETQ, per germline. Trimming cost V 2 bases and J 1 base, with 9 bases left between them.

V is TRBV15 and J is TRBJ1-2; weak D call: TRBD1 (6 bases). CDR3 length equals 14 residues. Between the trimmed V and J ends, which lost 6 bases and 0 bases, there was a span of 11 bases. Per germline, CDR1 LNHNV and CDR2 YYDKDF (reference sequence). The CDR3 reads CATRRQAANYGYTF. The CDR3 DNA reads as TGTGCCACCAGGAGACAGGCAGCTAACTATGGCTACACCTTC.

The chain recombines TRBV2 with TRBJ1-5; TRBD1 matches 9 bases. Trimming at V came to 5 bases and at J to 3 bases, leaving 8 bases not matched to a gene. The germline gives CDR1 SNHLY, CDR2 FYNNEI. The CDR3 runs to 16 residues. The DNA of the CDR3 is TGTGCCAGCAGTCCAGACAGGGGGTTCTCCAATCAGCCCCAGCATTTT. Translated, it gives CASSPDRGFSNQPQHF.

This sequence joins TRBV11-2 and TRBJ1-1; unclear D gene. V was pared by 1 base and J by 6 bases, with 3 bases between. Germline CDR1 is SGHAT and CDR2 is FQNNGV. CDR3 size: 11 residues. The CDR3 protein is CASSLVAEAFF. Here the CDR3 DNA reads TGTGCCAGCAGCTTAGTCGCTGAAGCTTTCTTT.

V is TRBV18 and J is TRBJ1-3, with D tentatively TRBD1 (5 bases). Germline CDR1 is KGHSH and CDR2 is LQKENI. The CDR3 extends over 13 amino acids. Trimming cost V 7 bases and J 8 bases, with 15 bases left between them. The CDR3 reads CASYSQVTHTIYF. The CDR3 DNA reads TGTGCCAGCTACTCACAGGTTACCCACACCATATATTTT.

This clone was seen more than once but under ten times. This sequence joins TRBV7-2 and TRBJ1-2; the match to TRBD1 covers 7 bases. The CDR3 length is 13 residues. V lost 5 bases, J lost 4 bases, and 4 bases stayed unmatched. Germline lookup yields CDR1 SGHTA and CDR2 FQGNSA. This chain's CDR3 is CASSPGQLYGYTF. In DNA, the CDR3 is TGTGCCAGCAGCCCGGGACAGCTCTATGGCTACACCTTC.

In nucleotides, the CDR3 is TGTGCCAGCAGTGCCTCTTCGACAGGGGGCCGGAACGAGCAGTACTTC. It translates to CASSASSTGGRNEQYF. The chain joins TRBV6-1 to TRBJ2-7, with 10 bases aligning to TRBD1. The germline gives CDR1 MNHNS, CDR2 SASEGT. V lost 4 bases and J lost 5; bases outside the gene matches: 11. This CDR3 is 16 amino acids long.

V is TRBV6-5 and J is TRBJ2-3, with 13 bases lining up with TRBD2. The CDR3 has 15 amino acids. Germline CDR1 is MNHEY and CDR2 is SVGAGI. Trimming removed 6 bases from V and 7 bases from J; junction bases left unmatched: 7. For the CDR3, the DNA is TGTGCCAGCAGCCAACTAGCGGGGGGGCCTCATACGCAGTATTTT. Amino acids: CASSQLAGGPHTQYF.

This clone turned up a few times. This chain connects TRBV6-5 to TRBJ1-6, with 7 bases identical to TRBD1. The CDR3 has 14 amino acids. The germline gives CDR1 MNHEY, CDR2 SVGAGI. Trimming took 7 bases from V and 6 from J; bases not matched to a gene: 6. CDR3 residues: CASNEGGPNSPLHF. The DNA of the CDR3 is TGTGCCAGCAACGAAGGGGGCCCTAATTCACCCCTCCACTTT.

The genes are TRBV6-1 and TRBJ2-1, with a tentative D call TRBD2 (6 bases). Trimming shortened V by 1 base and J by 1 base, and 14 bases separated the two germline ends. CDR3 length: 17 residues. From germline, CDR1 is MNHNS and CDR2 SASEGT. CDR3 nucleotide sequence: TGTGCCAGCAGTGAAGGTAGGGCGGGAATTTCCTACAATGAGCAGTTCTTC. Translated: CASSEGRAGISYNEQFF.

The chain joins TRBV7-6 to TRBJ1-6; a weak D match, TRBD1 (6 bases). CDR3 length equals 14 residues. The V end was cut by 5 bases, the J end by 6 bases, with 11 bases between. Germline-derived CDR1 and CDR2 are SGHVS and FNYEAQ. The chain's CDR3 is CASSPRDTNSPLHF. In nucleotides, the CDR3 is TGTGCCAGCAGCCCCAGGGACACTAATTCACCCCTCCACTTT.

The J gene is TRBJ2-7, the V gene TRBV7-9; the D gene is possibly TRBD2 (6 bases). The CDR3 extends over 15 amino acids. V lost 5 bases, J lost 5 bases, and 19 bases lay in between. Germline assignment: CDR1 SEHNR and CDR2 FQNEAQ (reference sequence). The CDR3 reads CASSPSGGSGHEQYF. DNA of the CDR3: TGTGCCAGCAGCCCCTCTGGAGGGAGTGGCCACGAGCAGTACTTC.

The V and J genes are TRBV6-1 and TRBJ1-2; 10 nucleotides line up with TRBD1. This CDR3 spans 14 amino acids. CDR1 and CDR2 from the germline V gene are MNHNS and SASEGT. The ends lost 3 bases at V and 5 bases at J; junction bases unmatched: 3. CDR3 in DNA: TGTGCCAGCAGTGAGCAGGGACAGGGGTATGGCTACACCTTC. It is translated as CASSEQGQGYGYTF.

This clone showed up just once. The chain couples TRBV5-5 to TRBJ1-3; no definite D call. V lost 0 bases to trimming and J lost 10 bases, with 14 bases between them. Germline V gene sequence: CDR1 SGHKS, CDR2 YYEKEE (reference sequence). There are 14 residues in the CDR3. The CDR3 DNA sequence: TGTGCCAGCAGCTTGGAAGACTACATGGATACCATATATTTT. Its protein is CASSLEDYMDTIYF.

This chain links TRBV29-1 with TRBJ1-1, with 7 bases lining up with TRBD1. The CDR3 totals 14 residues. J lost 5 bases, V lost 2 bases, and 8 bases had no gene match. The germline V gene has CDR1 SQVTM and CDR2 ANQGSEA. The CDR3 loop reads CSVERPQGGTEAFF. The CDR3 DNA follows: TGCAGCGTTGAAAGGCCGCAGGGGGGAACTGAAGCTTTCTTT.

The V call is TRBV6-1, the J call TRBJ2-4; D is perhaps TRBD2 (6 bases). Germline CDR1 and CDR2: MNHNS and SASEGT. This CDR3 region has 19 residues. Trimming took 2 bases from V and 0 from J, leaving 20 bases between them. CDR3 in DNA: TGTGCCAGCAGTGAACCCGAGCCGTCCCCGGGACTAGCCAAAAACATTCAGTACTTC. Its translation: CASSEPEPSPGLAKNIQYF.

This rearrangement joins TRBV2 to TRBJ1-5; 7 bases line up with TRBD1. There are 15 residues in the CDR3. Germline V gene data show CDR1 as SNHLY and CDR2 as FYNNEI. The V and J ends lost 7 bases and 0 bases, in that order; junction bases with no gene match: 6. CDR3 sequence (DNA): TGTGCCAGCACCTGGGACAGTTATAGCAATCAGCCCCAGCATTTT. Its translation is CASTWDSYSNQPQHF.

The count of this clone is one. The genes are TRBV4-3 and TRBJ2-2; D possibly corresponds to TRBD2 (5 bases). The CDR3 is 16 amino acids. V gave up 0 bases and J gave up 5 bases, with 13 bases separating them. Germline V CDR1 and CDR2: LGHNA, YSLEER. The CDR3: CASSQDLTGRTGELFF. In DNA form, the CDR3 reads TGCGCCAGCAGCCAAGATTTAACGGGAAGGACCGGGGAGCTGTTTTTT.

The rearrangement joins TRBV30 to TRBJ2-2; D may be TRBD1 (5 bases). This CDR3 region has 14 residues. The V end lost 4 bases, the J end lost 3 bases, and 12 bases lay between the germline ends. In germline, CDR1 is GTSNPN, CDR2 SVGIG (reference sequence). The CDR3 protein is CAWTQDTYTGELFF. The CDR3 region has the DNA TGTGCCTGGACCCAGGACACTTACACCGGGGAGCTGTTTTTT.

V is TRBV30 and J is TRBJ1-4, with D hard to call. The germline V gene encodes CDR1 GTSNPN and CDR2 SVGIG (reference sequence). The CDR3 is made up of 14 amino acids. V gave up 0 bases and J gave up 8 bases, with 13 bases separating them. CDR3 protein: CAWSVRQAFEKLFF. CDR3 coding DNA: TGTGCCTGGAGTGTCCGTCAGGCATTCGAAAAACTGTTTTTT.

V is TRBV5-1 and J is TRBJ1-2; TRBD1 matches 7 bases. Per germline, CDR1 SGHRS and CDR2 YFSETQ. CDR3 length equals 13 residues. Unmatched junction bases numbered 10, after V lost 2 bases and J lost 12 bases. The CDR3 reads CASSFHRGSGNTF. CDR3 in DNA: TGCGCCAGCAGCTTCCACAGGGGATCGGGGAACACCTTC.

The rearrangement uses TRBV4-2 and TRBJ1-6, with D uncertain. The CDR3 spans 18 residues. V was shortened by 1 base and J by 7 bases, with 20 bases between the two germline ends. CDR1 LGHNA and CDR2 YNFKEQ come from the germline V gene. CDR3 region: CASSQVFSGEVLNSPLHF. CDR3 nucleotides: TGTGCCAGCAGCCAAGTGTTTTCCGGGGAAGTACTGAATTCACCCCTCCACTTT.

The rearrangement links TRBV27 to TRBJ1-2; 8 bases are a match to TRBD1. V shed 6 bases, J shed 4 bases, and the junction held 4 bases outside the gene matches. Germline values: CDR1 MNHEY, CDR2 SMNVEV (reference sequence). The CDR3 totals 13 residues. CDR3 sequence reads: CASRPGQAYGYTF. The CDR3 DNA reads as TGTGCCAGCAGGCCGGGACAGGCCTATGGCTACACCTTC.

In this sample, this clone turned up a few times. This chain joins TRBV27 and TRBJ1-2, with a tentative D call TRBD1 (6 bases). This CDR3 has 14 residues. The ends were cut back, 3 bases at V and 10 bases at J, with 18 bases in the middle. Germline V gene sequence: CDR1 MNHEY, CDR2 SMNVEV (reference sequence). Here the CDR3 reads CASSFWGRSSDYTF. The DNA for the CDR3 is TGTGCCAGCAGTTTTTGGGGGCGAAGTTCGGACTACACCTTC.

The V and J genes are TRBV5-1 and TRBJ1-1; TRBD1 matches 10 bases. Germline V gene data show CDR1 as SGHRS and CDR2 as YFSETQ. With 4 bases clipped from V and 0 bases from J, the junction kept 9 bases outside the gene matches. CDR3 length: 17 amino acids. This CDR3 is CASSDIAGQGLNTEAFF. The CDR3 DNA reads TGCGCCAGCAGCGACATAGCGGGACAGGGGTTGAACACTGAAGCTTTCTTT.

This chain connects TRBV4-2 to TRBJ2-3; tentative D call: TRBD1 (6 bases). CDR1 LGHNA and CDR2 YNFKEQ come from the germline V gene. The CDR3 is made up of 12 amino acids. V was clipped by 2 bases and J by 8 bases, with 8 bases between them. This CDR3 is CASSQKGGTQYF. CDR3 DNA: TGTGCCAGCAGCCAAAAAGGGGGTACGCAGTATTTT.

The DNA for the CDR3 is TGTGCCAGCTCGTCCCGCGGGACTGAAGCTTTCTTT. It codes for CASSSRGTEAFF. The rearrangement links TRBV18 to TRBJ1-1; D not resolved. This CDR3 comprises 12 residues. V lost 6 bases to trimming and J lost 5 bases, with 10 bases between them. Germline assignment: CDR1 KGHSH and CDR2 LQKENI.

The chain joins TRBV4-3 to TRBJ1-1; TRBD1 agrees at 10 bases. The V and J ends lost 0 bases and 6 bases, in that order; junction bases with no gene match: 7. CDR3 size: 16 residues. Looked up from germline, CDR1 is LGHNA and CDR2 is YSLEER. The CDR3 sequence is CASSQEFGTGVSEAFF. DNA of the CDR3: TGCGCCAGCAGCCAAGAATTCGGGACAGGGGTATCTGAAGCTTTCTTT.